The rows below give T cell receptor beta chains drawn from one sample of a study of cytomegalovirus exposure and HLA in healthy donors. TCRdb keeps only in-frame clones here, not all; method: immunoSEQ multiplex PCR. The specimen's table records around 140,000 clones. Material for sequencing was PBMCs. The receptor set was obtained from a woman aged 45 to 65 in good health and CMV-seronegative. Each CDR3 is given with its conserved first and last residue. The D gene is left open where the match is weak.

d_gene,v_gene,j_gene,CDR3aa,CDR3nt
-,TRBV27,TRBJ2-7,CASSFGARGSEQYF,TGTGCCAGCAGTTTCGGAGCTCGGGGGAGCGAGCAGTACTTC
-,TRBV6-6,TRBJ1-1,CASSSGGNTEAFF,TGTGCCAGCAGCAGCGGGGGAAACACTGAAGCTTTCTTT
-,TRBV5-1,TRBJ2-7,CASSVSQGALAEQYF,TGCGCCAGCAGCGTCTCCCAGGGCGCTCTCGCCGAGCAGTACTTC
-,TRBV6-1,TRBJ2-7,CASSRVGSYEQYF,TGTGCCAGCAGCCGGGTTGGCTCCTACGAGCAGTACTTC
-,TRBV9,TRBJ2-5,CASSPDRQETQYF,TGTGCCAGCAGCCCTGACAGACAAGAGACCCAGTACTTC
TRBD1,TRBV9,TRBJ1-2,CASSGRQGDTF,TGTGCCAGCAGCGGGCGACAGGGAGATACCTTC
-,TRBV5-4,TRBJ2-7,CASSYSPSYEQYF,TGTGCCAGCAGCTATAGCCCCTCCTACGAGCAGTACTTC
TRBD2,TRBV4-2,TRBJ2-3,CASLSGRRDTQYF,TGTGCCAGCCTTAGCGGGAGGCGGGATACGCAGTATTTT
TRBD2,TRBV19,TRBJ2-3,CASSIGLAGGGTDTQYF,TGTGCCAGTAGTATAGGGCTAGCGGGAGGGGGCACAGATACGCAGTATTTT
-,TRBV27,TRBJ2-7,CASRFLQGYEQYF,TGTGCCAGCAGATTCCTACAGGGCTACGAGCAGTACTTC
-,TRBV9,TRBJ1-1,CASRSEINTEAFF,TGTGCCAGCAGGTCAGAAATTAACACTGAAGCTTTCTTT
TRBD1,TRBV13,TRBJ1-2,CASSAPTGGPYGYTF,TGTGCCAGCAGCGCACCGACAGGGGGCCCCTATGGCTACACCTTC
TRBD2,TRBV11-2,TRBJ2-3,CASSTGLAGGGQDTQYF,TGTGCCAGCAGCACCGGACTAGCGGGGGGTGGGCAAGATACGCAGTATTTT
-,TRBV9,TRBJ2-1,CASSHPGNEQFF,TGTGCCAGCAGCCATCCCGGCAATGAGCAGTTCTTC
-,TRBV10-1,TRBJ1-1,CASSESDNYTEAFF,TGCGCCAGCAGTGAGTCCGACAACTACACTGAAGCTTTCTTT
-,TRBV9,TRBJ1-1,CASSPGSTEAFF,TGTGCCAGCAGCCCAGGGTCGACTGAAGCTTTCTTT
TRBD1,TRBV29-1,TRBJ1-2,CSASGRDRGKANYGYTF,TGCAGCGCCTCCGGCCGCGACAGGGGGAAGGCTAACTATGGCTACACCTTC
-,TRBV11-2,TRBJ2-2,CASDSANTGELFF,TGTGCCAGTGATTCGGCGAACACCGGGGAGCTGTTTTTT
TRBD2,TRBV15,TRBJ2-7,CATSRGRTDQERGGPYYEQYF,TGTGCCACCAGCAGAGGGCGGACAGATCAAGAACGGGGGGGCCCCTACTACGAGCAGTACTTC
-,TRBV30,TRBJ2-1,CAWSVLRTRLGGDEQFF,TGTGCCTGGAGTGTACTAAGGACTCGCTTAGGGGGGGATGAGCAGTTCTTC
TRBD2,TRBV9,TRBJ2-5,CASGFSGRGQETQYF,TGTGCCAGCGGATTTAGCGGGAGGGGTCAAGAGACCCAGTACTTC
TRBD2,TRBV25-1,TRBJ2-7,CASSALAGGSYEQYF,TGTGCCAGCAGTGCACTAGCGGGAGGGAGCTACGAGCAGTACTTC
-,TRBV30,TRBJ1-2,CAWSVRQSGGYTF,TGTGCCTGGAGTGTAAGGCAGAGCGGCGGCTACACCTTC
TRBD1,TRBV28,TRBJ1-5,CASRETGGDGNQPQHF,TGTGCCAGCAGGGAAACAGGGGGGGACGGCAATCAGCCCCAGCATTTT
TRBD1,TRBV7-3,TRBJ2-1,CASSSEGQGSYNEQFF,TGTGCCAGCAGCTCCGAGGGACAGGGGTCCTACAATGAGCAGTTCTTC
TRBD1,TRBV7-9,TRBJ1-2,CASRREQGDGYTF,TGTGCCAGCAGGCGTGAACAGGGGGATGGCTACACCTTC
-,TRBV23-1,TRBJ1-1,CASSQGQDNTEAFF,TGCGCCAGCAGTCAAGGGCAGGATAACACTGAAGCTTTCTTT
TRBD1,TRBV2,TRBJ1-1,CASSGTGGAEAFF,TGTGCCAGCAGTGGGACAGGGGGAGCTGAAGCTTTCTTT
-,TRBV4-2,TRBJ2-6,CASSRGEVLASGANVLTF,TGTGCCAGCAGCCGCGGAGAGGTACTGGCCTCTGGGGCCAACGTCCTGACTTTC
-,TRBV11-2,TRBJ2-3,CASSLTLDTQYF,TGTGCCAGCAGCTTAACTCTGGATACGCAGTATTTT
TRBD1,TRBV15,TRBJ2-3,CATSRGPSPGQGAPGTDTQYF,TGTGCCACCAGCAGAGGGCCCTCTCCGGGACAGGGGGCGCCTGGCACAGATACGCAGTATTTT
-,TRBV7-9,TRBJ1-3,CASSSLTGIGNTIYF,TGTGCCAGCAGCTCCCTAACAGGGATTGGAAACACCATATATTTT
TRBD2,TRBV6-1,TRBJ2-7,CASRAGVAYEQYF,TGTGCCAGCAGAGCGGGGGTGGCCTACGAGCAGTACTTC
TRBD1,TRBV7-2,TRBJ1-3,CASSLYGGGATNTIYF,TGTGCCAGCAGCCTTTACGGAGGGGGCGCGACGAACACCATATATTTT
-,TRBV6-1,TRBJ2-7,CASTPSLNPYEQYF,TGTGCCAGCACCCCATCACTCAACCCCTACGAGCAGTACTTC
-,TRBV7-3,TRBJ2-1,CASSSNRGGNEQFF,TGTGCCAGCAGCTCCAACAGGGGAGGCAATGAGCAGTTCTTC
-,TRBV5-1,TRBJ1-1,CASSSQGSFMNTEAFF,TGCGCCAGCAGCTCCCAGGGGAGCTTCATGAACACTGAAGCTTTCTTT
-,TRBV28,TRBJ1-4,CASSLAQGKEKLFF,TGTGCCAGCAGTTTAGCACAGGGCAAGGAAAAACTGTTTTTT
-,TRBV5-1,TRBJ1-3,CASSPAGDIGNTIYF,TGCGCCAGCAGCCCCGCCGGGGACATCGGAAACACCATATATTTT
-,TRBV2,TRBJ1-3,CASSFGTSGNTIYF,TGTGCCAGCAGTTTTGGGACATCCGGAAACACCATATATTTT
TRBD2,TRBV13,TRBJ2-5,CASSLGPASGRLQETQYF,TGTGCCAGCAGCTTAGGGCCGGCTAGCGGACGCTTACAAGAGACCCAGTACTTC
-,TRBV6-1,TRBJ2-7,CASSEVFGELDPGQYF,TGTGCCAGCAGTGAAGTCTTCGGGGAGTTAGATCCCGGGCAGTACTTC
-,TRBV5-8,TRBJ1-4,CASSLRQPRVF,TGTGCCAGCAGCTTGAGGCAACCGCGGGTTTTT
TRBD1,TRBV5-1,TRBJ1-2,CASSGTGGGYTF,TGCGCCAGCAGCGGGACAGGCGGCGGCTACACCTTC
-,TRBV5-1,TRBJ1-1,CASSLVGGGATDTEAFF,TGCGCCAGCAGCTTGGTCGGAGGGGGGGCTACGGACACTGAAGCTTTCTTT
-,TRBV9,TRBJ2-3,CASSATSTDTQYF,TGTGCCAGCAGCGCGACTAGCACAGATACGCAGTATTTT
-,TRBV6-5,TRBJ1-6,CASNKGRGYNSPLHF,TGTGCCAGCAACAAAGGGAGGGGTTATAATTCACCCCTCCACTTT
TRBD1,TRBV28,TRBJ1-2,CASSLEGVDRAGGYTF,TGTGCCAGCAGTTTAGAAGGAGTCGACAGGGCCGGTGGCTACACCTTC
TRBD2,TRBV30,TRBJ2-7,CAWSVASGSYEQYF,TGTGCCTGGAGTGTGGCTAGCGGGAGCTACGAGCAGTACTTC
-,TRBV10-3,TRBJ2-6,CAISLRTSGANVLTF,TGTGCCATCAGTCTTCGGACATCTGGGGCCAACGTCCTGACTTTC
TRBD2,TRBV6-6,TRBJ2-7,CASGGLAGAEQYF,TGTGCCAGCGGGGGACTAGCGGGAGCCGAGCAGTACTTC